Presented here are 21 T cell receptor beta chains from one specimen sequenced in a study of spatial heterogeneity in lung cancer. TCRdb passed the 5' RACE reads through MiXCR, listing each CDR3 protein once. The sample records approximately 12,000 distinct CDR3 sequences, approximately 5% being singletons. Time point denoted: sample taken at primary tumor resection. The authors sequenced whole RNA from tumor, nontumor lung or frozen PBMC without sorting. This specimen consisted of lung tumor tissue, obtained at surgery. The receptors stem from a human donor with early-stage non-small cell lung cancer.

This clonotype occurred many times. This beta chain is an unintended read in a library built for alpha chains; its size means little. The chain has TRBV4-3 and TRBJ2-1; unclear D gene. Between the trimmed V and J ends, which lost 0 bases and 0 bases, there was a span of 9 bases. The CDR3 length is 16 residues. CDR1 is LGHNA, CDR2 YSLEER, per germline. CDR3 nucleotides: TGCGCCAGCAGCCAAGATTTAGGAAACTCCTACAATGAGCAGTTCTTC. Protein product: CASSQDLGNSYNEQFF.

This clonotype was counted at least ten times. A library made for alpha chains picked up this beta chain off target, so its size means little. This chain connects TRBV3-1 to TRBJ2-3; tentatively, D is TRBD1 or TRBD2 (6 bases each). The CDR3 has 15 residues. V was clipped by 4 bases and J by 2 bases, with 13 bases between them. Germline V gives CDR1 LGHDT, CDR2 YNNKEL (reference sequence). The DNA for the CDR3 is TGTGCCAGCAGCCTCGCACGGGGGCTCACAGATACGCAGTATTTT. It specifies CASSLARGLTDTQYF.

This clonotype was seen ten or more times. This beta chain was picked up by a library intended for alpha chains and is off target, so its count carries little meaning. V usage is TRBV4-3 and J usage is TRBJ1-1; D not certain. V was shortened by 3 bases and J by 4 bases, with 9 bases between the two germline ends. This CDR3 contains 13 residues. Germline V gene sequence: CDR1 LGHNA, CDR2 YSLEER. The CDR3 sequence is CASSHAWGTEAFF. The CDR3 DNA reads TGCGCCAGCAGCCATGCATGGGGCACTGAAGCTTTCTTT.

This clonotype was detected ten times or more. This beta chain is off target for a library built for alpha chains, so its abundance means little. This sequence joins TRBV6-2 or TRBV6-3 and TRBJ2-5, with D unresolved. Germline CDR1 and CDR2: MNHEY and SVGEGT. Trimming removed 2 bases at V and 1 base at J, with 5 bases between. The CDR3 is 13 amino acids. The CDR3 region is CASSYPIQETQYF. CDR3 bases: TGTGCCAGCAGTTACCCCATCCAAGAGACCCAGTACTTC.

This clonotype was seen ten or more times. With the library built for alpha chains, this beta chain is off target and its frequency is not meaningful. The chain employs TRBV5-1 and TRBJ2-1; D is possibly TRBD1 (6 bases). The CDR3 is 16 residues long. V was pared by 4 bases and J by 3 bases, with 17 bases between. CDR1 and CDR2 from the germline V gene are SGHRS and YFSETQ. DNA for the CDR3: TGCGCCAGCAGCCCCCCGGACAGAGAATTCTACAATGAGCAGTTCTTC. It specifies CASSPPDREFYNEQFF.

This clonotype was recorded many times. Because this beta chain is a stray read in a library intended to capture alpha chains, its abundance should not be given much weight. CDR3 protein: CAISESGGTDTQYF. CDR3 DNA sequence: TGTGCCATCAGTGAGTCGGGGGGAACAGATACGCAGTATTTT. The V call is TRBV10-3, the J call TRBJ2-3, with D possibly matching TRBD2 (6 bases). This CDR3 spans 14 amino acids. Per the germline V gene, CDR1 is ENHRY and CDR2 is SYGVKD. The V end lost 0 bases, the J end lost 3 bases, and 7 bases lay between the germline ends.

This clonotype was counted at least ten times. This beta chain lies outside the target of a library built for alpha chains; its clone size means little. The rearrangement uses TRBV4-2 and TRBJ1-1; TRBD1 might be the D (6 bases). This CDR3 has 15 residues. The V gene lost 0 bases and the J gene lost 11 bases, with 19 bases spanning the gap. CDR1 LGHNA and CDR2 YNFKEQ come from the germline V gene. Here the CDR3 DNA reads TGTGCCAGCAGCCAAGAGGGACAAGGTGGTTCCGGGGCTTTCTTT. Protein: CASSQEGQGGSGAFF.

In regard to this clonotype: The library was built for alpha chains, so this beta chain is an off-target read and its size means little. This chain joins TRBV7-2 and TRBJ1-3, with D tentatively TRBD1 (5 bases). CDR1 and CDR2 from the germline V gene are SGHTA and FQGNSA. The CDR3 consists of 17 residues. The germline V and J ends were trimmed by 1 base and 4 bases, with 17 bases remaining between them. CDR3 in amino acids: CASSLGEAGMRGNTIYF. In DNA form, the CDR3 reads TGTGCCAGCAGCTTAGGCGAGGCAGGGATGAGGGGAAACACCATATATTTT.

In its sample, this clonotype was seen many times. This beta chain came through as a stray read in a library set up for alpha chains, and its size says little. The chain employs TRBV7-2 and TRBJ2-3, with D possibly being TRBD2 (7 bases). CDR1 and CDR2 (germline): SGHTA, FQGNSA. The CDR3 has 16 amino acids. The V and J ends lost 1 base and 8 bases respectively, with 19 bases between them. DNA of the CDR3: TGTGCCAGCAGCTTAGAAGCCTTGCGGGGGCGGAGTACGCAGTATTTT. It encodes CASSLEALRGRSTQYF.

This clonotype was seen at least ten times. This beta chain is a stray read from a library made for alpha chains; its abundance is not meaningful. The V call is TRBV6-5, the J call TRBJ1-2; D possibly corresponds to TRBD1 (5 bases). With 6 bases removed from V and 8 bases from J, the gap between germline ends came to 22 bases. This CDR3 is built from 15 residues. Looked up from germline, CDR1 is MNHEY and CDR2 is SVGAGI. The CDR3 DNA is TGTGCCAGCAGCTCTGCAGGGAAGAGGTGGACGGGCTACACCTTC. Translation: CASSSAGKRWTGYTF.

This clonotype was detected ten times or more. This beta chain is an unintended read in a library built for alpha chains; its size means little. The genes are TRBV29-1 and TRBJ2-3; 9 bases map to TRBD1. The ends lost 6 bases at V and 3 bases at J; junction bases unmatched: 7. This CDR3 comprises 14 residues. CDR1 is SQVTM, CDR2 ANQGSEA, per germline. In nucleotides, the CDR3 is TGCAGCGTGGCGACAGGGGGGACTACAGATACGCAGTATTTT. It codes for CSVATGGTTDTQYF.

This clonotype was observed many times. The size of this beta chain means little, since it is a stray read in a library made for alpha chains. The chain joins TRBV18 to TRBJ1-1; possible D gene TRBD1, 5 bases. Germline V lookup: CDR1 KGHSH, CDR2 LQKENI. The germline V and J ends were trimmed by 1 base and 5 bases, with 8 bases remaining between them. The CDR3 covers 13 residues. This CDR3 reads CASSPQEGTEAFF. The CDR3 region has the DNA TGTGCCAGCTCACCACAGGAGGGGACTGAAGCTTTCTTT.

This clonotype was recorded many times. Being off target in a library aimed at alpha chains, this beta chain has a size of little meaning. The V gene is TRBV5-1, the J gene TRBJ2-2, with 7 bases fitting TRBD1. V shed 0 bases, J shed 4 bases, and the junction held 3 bases outside the gene matches. The CDR3 is 15 residues long. CDR1 SGHRS and CDR2 YFSETQ come from the germline V gene. The CDR3 DNA sequence: TGCGCCAGCAGCTTGGACGGGACAGCCACCGGGGAGCTGTTTTTT. It yields the protein CASSLDGTATGELFF.

This clonotype was seen ten or more times. This beta chain came through as a stray read in a library set up for alpha chains, and its size says little. The V gene is TRBV6-2 or TRBV6-3, the J gene TRBJ2-2; 10 positions match TRBD1. Germline CDR1 is MNHEY and CDR2 is SVGEGT. The CDR3 loop spans 15 amino acids. With V trimmed by 2 bases and J by 5 bases, 2 bases remained unmatched. The CDR3 nucleotides are TGTGCCAGCAGTTACGACAGGGGGCGAACCGGGGAGCTGTTTTTT. Residues: CASSYDRGRTGELFF.

This clonotype appeared many times. This beta chain is an unintended read in a library built for alpha chains; its size means little. The gene calls are TRBV6-5 and TRBJ1-6, with D maybe TRBD1 (6 bases). Germline V lookup: CDR1 MNHEY, CDR2 SVGAGI. The V end was cut by 6 bases, the J end by 3 bases, with 9 bases between. This CDR3 spans 14 amino acids. Here the CDR3 reads CASRQQGYNSPLHF. Written as DNA, the CDR3 is TGTGCCAGCAGACAACAGGGCTATAATTCACCCCTCCACTTT.

This clonotype has at least ten counts. The library was prepared for alpha chains; this beta chain is a stray read, so its frequency means little. The rearrangement uses TRBV7-2 and TRBJ2-5; maybe TRBD1 (5 bases). CDR3 size: 15 residues. With 5 bases removed from V and 9 bases from J, the gap between germline ends came to 22 bases. Germline V gene lookup returns CDR1 SGHTA and CDR2 FQGNSA. Here the CDR3 DNA reads TGTGCCAGCAGCCCCCTTAGGCAGGGAATGTGGGCCCAGTACTTC. Its translation is CASSPLRQGMWAQYF.

This clonotype was recorded many times. Since the library was made to target alpha chains, this beta chain is a stray read and its abundance is not meaningful. The rearrangement uses TRBV6-5 and TRBJ2-3; TRBD2 is a possible D gene (6 bases). CDR3 length: 14 amino acids. V was trimmed by 0 bases and J by 6 bases, leaving 10 bases between them. Germline V lookup: CDR1 MNHEY, CDR2 SVGAGI. CDR3 coding DNA: TGTGCCAGCAGTTACTCATATGGGGGGGATACGCAGTATTTT. Its translation is CASSYSYGGDTQYF.

There are many counts of this clonotype. With the library built for alpha chains, this beta chain is off target and its frequency is not meaningful. The V call is TRBV30, the J call TRBJ1-2, with 8 bases matching TRBD1. Germline V gene lookup returns CDR1 GTSNPN and CDR2 SVGIG (reference sequence). J gave up 8 bases and V 3 bases, and 8 bases lay outside the gene matches. There are 13 residues in the CDR3. The CDR3: CAWRNQGAKGYTF. CDR3 DNA sequence: TGTGCCTGGAGGAACCAGGGGGCGAAGGGCTACACCTTC.

This clonotype was counted ten times or more. As an off-target read in a library built for alpha chains, this beta chain has a frequency of little significance. CDR3 sequence (DNA): TGTGCCAGCAGAGACGGGACAGGGGGGTCCGTAAAGGAGCAGTTCTTC. Translation: CASRDGTGGSVKEQFF. V gene TRBV7-2 combines with J gene TRBJ2-1; 11 bases match TRBD1. V lost 6 bases to trimming and J lost 10 bases; unmatched junction nucleotides: 14. This CDR3 spans 16 amino acids. CDR1 is SGHTA, CDR2 FQGNSA, per germline.

About this clonotype: This beta chain is an off-target read within a library intended for alpha chains, so its frequency means little. This chain connects TRBV6-1 to TRBJ1-2; D is unresolved. The CDR3 consists of 12 residues. In germline, CDR1 is MNHNS, CDR2 SASEGT. Trimming cost V 1 base and J 3 bases, with 3 bases left between them. The CDR3, as DNA: TGTGCCAGCAGTGAAGGTGACTATGGCTACACCTTC. Protein product: CASSEGDYGYTF.

Remarks on this clonotype: With the library built for alpha chains, this beta chain is off target and its frequency is not meaningful. This chain links TRBV20-1 with TRBJ1-1; 7 bases match TRBD1. The length of the CDR3 is 14 residues. J gave up 0 bases and V 0 bases, and 1 base lay outside the gene matches. The germline V gene has CDR1 DFQATT and CDR2 SNEGSKA (reference sequence). For the CDR3, the DNA is TGCAGTGCTAGAGAGGGGACAGTGAACACTGAAGCTTTCTTT. It is translated as CSAREGTVNTEAFF.